The 19 T cell receptor beta chains below all came from one sample that was sequenced in a study of CD8+CD57+ T cells in acquired aplastic anemia. Profiling of TCR beta VDJ combinations and CDR3 sequences used genomic DNA as template. TCRdb re-called the reads with MiXCR, one entry per CDR3 protein. The top ten hold 60% to 75% of the sample, which has about 81,000 distinct CDR3 sequences, about 45% seen once. Sequences were obtained from sorted CD4+, CD8+, or CD8+CD57+ T cells (not recorded which) from PBMCs. These receptors all stem from a human donor in good health, serving as a control.

Comments on this clonotype: Germline and junction disagree at one end, which may indicate a read error. The J gene is TRBJ1-5, the V gene TRBV10-1, with D maybe TRBD1 (5 bases). Germline V CDR1 and CDR2: WNHNN, SYGVQD (reference sequence). This CDR3 comprises 15 residues. CDR3 sequence (DNA): TGTGCCATCAGTGTCTCCGGGACTAGCAATCAGCCCCAGCATTTT. It yields the protein CAISVSGTSNQPQHF.

This clonotype was found a few times. The chain joins TRBV10-3 to TRBJ2-7; TRBD1 agrees at 7 bases. CDR3 length: 13 residues. Per the germline V gene, CDR1 is ENHRY and CDR2 is SYGVKD. With V trimmed by 6 bases and J by 1 base, 3 bases remained unmatched. The CDR3: CAISRQGSYEQYF. CDR3 sequence (DNA): TGTGCCATCAGCCGACAGGGTTCCTACGAGCAGTACTTC.

This chain links TRBV10-3 with TRBJ2-2; D not resolved. The germline gives CDR1 ENHRY, CDR2 SYGVKD. The CDR3 consists of 14 residues. V lost 3 bases, J lost 3 bases, and 8 bases lay in between. Here the CDR3 DNA reads TGTGCCATCAGTGATTGGCTTCACACCGGGGAGCTGTTTTTT. Translation: CAISDWLHTGELFF.

The chain carries TRBV19 and TRBJ1-6; 7 bases align to TRBD1. The germline gives CDR1 LNHDA, CDR2 SQIVND (reference sequence). CDR3 length: 14 residues. The trim removed 8 bases at V and 0 bases at J, leaving 1 base unmatched. In nucleotides, the CDR3 is TGTGCCAGTGGGACAGCCTCCTATAATTCACCCCTCCACTTT. Translated, it gives CASGTASYNSPLHF.

The chain employs TRBV7-9 and TRBJ2-1; unclear D gene. V was cut by 4 bases and J by 5 bases, with 6 bases left in between. The CDR3 is 12 residues long. The germline gives CDR1 SEHNR, CDR2 FQNEAQ (reference sequence). Here the CDR3 DNA reads TGTGCCAGCAGCTCGAACAACAATGAGCAGTTCTTC. This gives the protein CASSSNNNEQFF.

The table lists this clonotype with a count of one. At one end the junction does not follow the germline gene, possibly because of a read error. J is TRBJ2-7 and V is TRBV25-1; D uncertain. CDR1 and CDR2 from the germline V gene are MGHDK and SYGVNS. The CDR3 is 12 residues long. CDR3 nucleotides: TGTGCCAGCAGCTTAGAGAGTAGGTTGTGGGACTTC. The encoded protein is CASSLESRLWDF.

Only a few counts were recorded for this clonotype. This chain links TRBV28 with TRBJ1-5; possible D gene TRBD1, 5 bases. The CDR3 runs 15 residues. V dropped 3 bases and J dropped 5 bases, with 14 bases sitting between them. The germline CDR1 and CDR2 sequences are MDHEN and SYDVKM. As DNA, the CDR3 is TGTGCCAGCAGTTTCCAGTCTAGGGGCGATCAGCCCCAGCATTTT. Residues: CASSFQSRGDQPQHF.

V and J are TRBV27 and TRBJ1-2; maybe TRBD1 (5 bases). This CDR3 comprises 14 residues. The V gene lost 5 bases and the J gene lost 4 bases, with 14 bases spanning the gap. Germline values: CDR1 MNHEY, CDR2 SMNVEV (reference sequence). CDR3 residues: CASSPRDEPYGYTF. The CDR3 coding sequence is TGTGCCAGCAGTCCGAGGGACGAACCCTATGGCTACACCTTC.

This clonotype was seen many times. The chain carries TRBV20-1 and TRBJ2-7, with D maybe TRBD2 (5 bases). This CDR3 is 11 amino acids long. CDR1 DFQATT and CDR2 SNEGSKA come from the germline V gene (reference sequence). Trimming removed 3 bases at V and 6 bases at J, with 9 bases between. CDR3 in amino acids: CSASSRGEQYF. As DNA, the CDR3 is TGCAGTGCTAGTAGCCGGGGCGAGCAGTACTTC.

This clonotype was seen repeatedly, ten times or more. V gene TRBV2 combines with J gene TRBJ2-5; D unclear. V lost 4 bases to trimming and J lost 4 bases, with 10 bases between them. This CDR3 region has 13 residues. Germline V gene lookup returns CDR1 SNHLY and CDR2 FYNNEI. CDR3 DNA sequence: TGTGCCAGCAGTGGCCCGGATGGAGAGACCCAGTACTTC. It encodes CASSGPDGETQYF.

This clonotype has just one count. The chain couples TRBV6-1 to TRBJ2-5; D is unclear. This CDR3 comprises 12 residues. The germline V gene encodes CDR1 MNHNS and CDR2 SASEGT. The V end was cut by 6 bases, the J end by 5 bases, with 10 bases between. CDR3 in DNA: TGTGCCAGCAGGGTCGGTGCCGAGACCCAGTACTTC. This codes for CASRVGAETQYF.

This chain joins TRBV29-1 and TRBJ1-1, with 9 bases identical to TRBD1. This CDR3 comprises 12 residues. The V segment lost 3 bases and the J segment 4 bases; nucleotides outside the gene matches: 0. Per germline, CDR1 SQVTM and CDR2 ANQGSEA. CDR3 nucleotides: TGCAGCGTTGAGACAGGGGGCACTGAAGCTTTCTTT. Translated: CSVETGGTEAFF.

The sample holds a few counts of this clonotype. This chain joins TRBV27 and TRBJ2-1; the D is unclear. From germline, CDR1 is MNHEY and CDR2 SMNVEV (reference sequence). Trimming took 6 bases from V and 7 from J, leaving 19 bases between them. This CDR3 is built from 15 residues. CDR3 protein: CASRPEGTTGNEQFF. The CDR3 DNA reads as TGTGCCAGCAGGCCCGAAGGTACTACTGGAAATGAGCAGTTCTTC.

This clonotype was seen more than once but under ten times. A much larger clone differs from this one at a single base, so this may be a read error. The rearrangement uses TRBV29-1 and TRBJ2-1; a weak D match, TRBD2 (7 bases). Germline-derived CDR1 and CDR2 are SQVTM and ANQGSEA. The CDR3 length is 14 residues. Written as DNA, the CDR3 is TGCAGCGTTAGCTGGAGGGGGGGTTACAATGAGCAGTCCTTC. Amino acids: CSVSWRGGYNEQSF.

The chain employs TRBV25-1 and TRBJ2-3, with a possible D match to TRBD1 (6 bases). CDR3 length equals 13 residues. V gave up 6 bases and J gave up 8 bases, with 15 bases separating them. From germline, CDR1 is MGHDK and CDR2 SYGVNS. The CDR3 protein is CASSSTGLATQYF. CDR3 in DNA: TGTGCCAGCAGCTCTACAGGGTTGGCTACGCAGTATTTT.

The chain uses TRBV29-1 and TRBJ1-1; TRBD1 matches at 9 bases. Germline CDR1 reads SQVTM; CDR2 reads ANQGSEA. There are 13 residues in the CDR3. With V trimmed by 6 bases and J by 5 bases, 7 bases remained unmatched. CDR3 nucleotide sequence: TGCAGCGTAGAGACAGGGGGTGAGACTGAAGCTTTCTTT. Translated: CSVETGGETEAFF.

This clonotype was observed a handful of times. This chain links TRBV27 with TRBJ1-1, with 10 bases fitting TRBD1. Looked up from germline, CDR1 is MNHEY and CDR2 is SMNVEV (reference sequence). The CDR3 contains 12 residues. J lost 7 bases, V lost 5 bases, and 1 base had no gene match. This chain's CDR3 is CASSGTGDEAFF. Written as DNA, the CDR3 is TGTGCCAGCAGTGGGACAGGGGATGAAGCTTTCTTT.

The table lists this clonotype with a few counts. The J gene is TRBJ1-1, the V gene TRBV5-4; D not certain. V lost 2 bases and J lost 6, with 8 bases in between. The CDR3 consists of 12 residues. Germline CDR1 is SGHNT and CDR2 is YYREEE (reference sequence). The CDR3 reads CASSFSGSEAFF. CDR3 DNA sequence: TGTGCCAGCAGCTTTTCGGGGTCTGAAGCTTTCTTT.

In the case of this clonotype: The CDR3 ends on some other residue instead of the conserved phenylalanine or tryptophan, so this is likely a read error. The DNA is left out, because the CDR3 cannot be placed on it with certainty; the CDR3 is given as TCRdb lists it. This rearrangement joins TRBV2 to TRBJ2-7; the table's D gene call, TRBD2, was not cross checked with the DNA. The CDR3 sequence runs 9 residues, both termini included. Germline assignment: CDR1 SNHLY and CDR2 FYNNEI. CDR3 region: CASSVELAG.